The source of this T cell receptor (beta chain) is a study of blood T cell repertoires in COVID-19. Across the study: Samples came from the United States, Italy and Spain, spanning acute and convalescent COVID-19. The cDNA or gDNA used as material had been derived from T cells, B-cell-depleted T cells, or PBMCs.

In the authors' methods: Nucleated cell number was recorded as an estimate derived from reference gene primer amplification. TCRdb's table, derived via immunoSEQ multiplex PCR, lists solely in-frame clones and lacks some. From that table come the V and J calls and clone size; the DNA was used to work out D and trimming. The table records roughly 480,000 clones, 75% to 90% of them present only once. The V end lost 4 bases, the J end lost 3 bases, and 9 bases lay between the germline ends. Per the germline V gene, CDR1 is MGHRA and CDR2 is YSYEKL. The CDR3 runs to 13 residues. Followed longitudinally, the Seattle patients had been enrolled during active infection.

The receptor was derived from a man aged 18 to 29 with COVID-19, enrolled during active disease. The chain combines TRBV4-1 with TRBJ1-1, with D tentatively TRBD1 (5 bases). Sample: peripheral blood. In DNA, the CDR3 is TGCGCCAGCAGCCGTATCAGGGACACTGAAGCTTTCTTT. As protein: CASSRIRDTEAFF.